The next 2 T cell receptor beta chains were all read from a single sample in a study of CD4 and CD8 cells across lung adenocarcinoma regions. TCRdb recomputed calls from the PCR reads with MiXCR, one row per CDR3 protein. This repertoire shows fewer than 20,000 distinct CDR3 sequences, 51% found once; its top ten account for 45% to 60%. Sequences were obtained from CD8+ T cells from the center of a lung tumor. The receptors derive from a female donor with lung adenocarcinoma. The CD4 and CD8 labels of this study may be unreliable.

The gene calls are TRBV6-1 and TRBJ2-2, with TRBD1 as a possible D gene (6 bases). Germline lookup yields CDR1 MNHNS and CDR2 SASEGT. The CDR3 sequence is 13 residues long. V lost 6 bases and J lost 5, with 10 bases in between. The CDR3 sequence: CASRTGGTGELFF. The CDR3 bases are TGTGCCAGCAGGACAGGAGGAACCGGGGAGCTGTTTTTT.

This clonotype has ten or more counts. This sequence joins TRBV14 and TRBJ2-5; possibly TRBD1 for D (5 bases). The CDR3 runs 13 residues. Deletions cut 7 bases from V and 5 bases from J, with 14 bases between. The germline gives CDR1 SGHDN, CDR2 FVKESK. CDR3: CASTPGPWETQYF. For the CDR3, the DNA is TGTGCCAGCACCCCAGGGCCATGGGAGACCCAGTACTTC.